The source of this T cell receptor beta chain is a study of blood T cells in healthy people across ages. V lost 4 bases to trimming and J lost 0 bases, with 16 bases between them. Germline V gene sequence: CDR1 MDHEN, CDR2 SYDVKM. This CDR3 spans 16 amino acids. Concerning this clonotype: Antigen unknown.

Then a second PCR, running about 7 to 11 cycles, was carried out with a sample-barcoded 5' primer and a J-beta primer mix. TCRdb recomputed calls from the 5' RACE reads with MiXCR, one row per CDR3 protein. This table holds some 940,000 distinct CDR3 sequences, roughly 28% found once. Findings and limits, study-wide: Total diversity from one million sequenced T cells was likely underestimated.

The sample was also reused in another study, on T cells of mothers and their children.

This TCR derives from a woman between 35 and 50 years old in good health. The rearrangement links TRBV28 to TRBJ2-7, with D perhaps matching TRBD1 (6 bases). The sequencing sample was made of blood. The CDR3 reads CASSSPRTESSYEQYF. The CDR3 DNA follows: TGTGCCAGCAGTTCACCTCGGACAGAGAGCTCCTACGAGCAGTACTTC.